The following is a T cell receptor (beta chain) sequence with its context. Its antigen is undetermined. At the deep level, the assay was run. Using immunoSEQ multiplex PCR, the repertoire was profiled, and TCRdb retains in-frame clones only, with some absent. Among 2 million or so clones, about 95% were seen once, and the ten largest hold 1.1%. The length of the CDR3 is 16 residues. V was pared by 1 base and J by 2 bases, with 2 bases of the junction left unmatched. From germline, CDR1 is SGHNT and CDR2 YENEEA. Selected positively for CCR7 and CD45RO-negative, naive CD8 cells excluded terminally differentiated effector memory CD45RA+ cells. This sample is part of a study of shared clonotypes between healthy human individuals. Study-wide context: For every donor, three CD4 naive, three CD4 memory, two CD8 naive and one CD8 memory plates were used.

Study results and caveats: Naive subsets usually exceeded memory subsets in estimated richness. The sharing of about 5% of naive CD4 clonotypes was seen across a handful of donors.

The sample taken for sequencing was naive CD8+ T cells sorted from blood. The chain joins TRBV11-3 to TRBJ2-1, with 10 bases matching TRBD2. The TCR originated in a man between 18 and 35 years old in good health. CDR3 amino acids: CASSLGLAGAYNEQFF. Here the CDR3 DNA reads TGTGCCAGCAGCTTAGGGCTAGCGGGAGCCTACAATGAGCAGTTCTTC.